A single sample gave rise to the 5 T cell receptor beta chains below, sequenced in a study of Graves' ophthalmopathy and Graves' hyperthyroidism. RNA transcripts were the template, and TCR beta CDR3 regions were amplified from them. RT-PCR in the first round used HTBI primers; a second-round multiplex PCR followed. TCRdb analysed the multiplex PCR reads with MiXCR anew, one entry per CDR3 protein. The repertoire holds fewer than 650,000 distinct CDR3 sequences, around a fifth seen once, with approximately 7% in the top ten. Sequencing used peripheral blood. These receptors originate from a woman aged 18-29 years with stable Graves' hyperthyroidism. Some clones in this sample may be carry-over from other donors' samples.

Many counts were recorded for this clonotype. The chain couples TRBV28 to TRBJ1-2; 9 nucleotides agree with TRBD1. Per the germline V gene, CDR1 is MDHEN and CDR2 is SYDVKM. The CDR3 length is 14 residues. With 5 bases clipped from V and 7 bases from J, the junction kept 8 bases outside the gene matches. The CDR3: CASSTGTGFGGYTF. In nucleotides, the CDR3 is TGTGCCAGCAGTACCGGGACAGGGTTTGGTGGCTACACCTTC.

This clonotype was recorded many times. This chain links TRBV7-8 with TRBJ1-6, with TRBD1 matching over 11 bases. Trimming took 1 base from V and 8 from J; bases not matched to a gene: 1. CDR3 length equals 15 residues. Germline CDR1 reads SGHVS; CDR2 reads FQNEAQ. CDR3 loop: CASSLEGQGDSPLHF. The CDR3 DNA reads TGTGCCAGCAGCTTAGAGGGACAGGGGGATTCACCCCTCCACTTT.

This clonotype came up many times. The gene calls are TRBV20-1 and TRBJ1-6, with D unclear. This CDR3 region has 15 residues. Per germline, CDR1 DFQATT and CDR2 SNEGSKA (reference sequence). The germline V and J ends were trimmed by 1 base and 0 bases, with 7 bases remaining between them. The CDR3 coding sequence is TGCAGTGCTAGAGGAGATAGCTCCTATAATTCACCCCTCCACTTT. This codes for CSARGDSSYNSPLHF.

The table lists this clonotype with a few counts. The chain combines TRBV19 with TRBJ1-2; D not resolved. Germline V gene sequence: CDR1 LNHDA, CDR2 SQIVND (reference sequence). This CDR3 is 12 amino acids long. Between the trimmed V and J ends, which lost 3 bases and 3 bases, there was a span of 5 bases. This chain's CDR3 is CASSMIDYGYTF. CDR3 in DNA: TGTGCCAGTAGTATGATTGACTATGGCTACACCTTC.

The CDR3 bases are TGTGCCAGCACCCCTCGGGAAGGGGGCGCGAATGGCTACACCTTC. It specifies CASTPREGGANGYTF. The V call is TRBV6-1, the J call TRBJ1-2; 7 bases align to TRBD1. Unmatched junction bases numbered 14, after V lost 7 bases and J lost 6 bases. Germline V lookup: CDR1 MNHNS, CDR2 SASEGT. The CDR3 covers 15 residues.